This T cell receptor (beta chain) is from a study of blood T cell repertoires in COVID-19. Turning to the study itself: Acute and convalescent COVID-19 samples came from the United States, Italy and Spain. Sources were T cells, B-cell-depleted T cells, or PBMCs; the material itself was cDNA or gDNA.

Germline CDR1 reads MDHEN; CDR2 reads SYDVKM. Between the trimmed V and J ends, which lost 10 bases and 9 bases, there was a span of 25 bases. The CDR3 loop spans 16 amino acids. In the authors' methods: Amplification of reference gene primers provided the estimated nucleated cell counts. Profiled with immunoSEQ multiplex PCR; TCRdb holds only in-frame clones, not every one. D and trimming were read from the DNA, whereas the V and J calls and clone size are those reported in that table. This table has some 170,000 clones, roughly 87% appearing once. The sequenced sample consisted of peripheral blood. The sequence derives from a woman aged 55-75 years who had recovered from COVID-19. The rearrangement joins TRBV28 to TRBJ1-6; D may be TRBD1 (5 bases). CDR3 DNA sequence: TGTGCCACAACCGGGGTTAGTGGTGGGGGGGGTTCACCCCTCCACTTT. Its protein is CATTGVSGGGGSPLHF.